What follows describes a single T cell receptor beta chain. This sample is drawn from a study of blood T cell repertoires in COVID-19. About the research overall: PBMCs, B-cell-depleted T cells, or T cells provided the cDNA or gDNA that made up the material.

Authors' analysis steps: The authors estimated nucleated cell counts from reference gene primer amplification. Measured with immunoSEQ multiplex PCR; TCRdb has only the in-frame clones, and not every one. V, J and clone size were drawn from that table, and D and trimming were deduced from the DNA. The table has 150,000 to 190,000 clones, 80% seen once. Germline V lookup: CDR1 LGHNA, CDR2 YSLEER. The CDR3 has 14 amino acids. Deletions cut 1 base from V and 5 bases from J, with 11 bases between. Sequencing was performed on peripheral blood. The sequence was obtained from a man between 60 and 70 years old with acute or convalescent COVID-19. V is TRBV4-3 and J is TRBJ2-5, with D unresolved. In DNA, the CDR3 is TGCGCCAGCAGCCAAGTCTGGCCCTCCGAGACCCAGTACTTC. It yields the protein CASSQVWPSETQYF.